Shown below are 19 T cell receptor beta chains from a single sample sequenced in a study of vaccination effects on CD4 cells after COVID-19. Their recognized antigens are unknown. Subsequent to a culture period of nine to ten days, CD4+ T cells were isolated. Every participant took two doses of the BNT162b2 or mRNA-1273 vaccine. Sequencing was performed with immunoSEQ multiplex PCR; in TCRdb, only in-frame clones are kept and a portion is missing. The table lists more than 60,000 clones, around two thirds of them singletons, with 2% to 2.5% in the top ten. This specimen consisted of CD4+ T cells from PBMCs cultured without peptide, obtained after COVID-19 vaccination. These receptors all stem from a human donor who received a COVID-19 vaccine.

V is TRBV9 and J is TRBJ2-1; 7 nucleotides agree with TRBD2. The CDR3 has 16 residues. V was pared by 2 bases and J by 10 bases, with 15 bases of the junction left unmatched. CDR1 SGDLS and CDR2 YYNGEE come from the germline V gene. CDR3 protein: CASSVDSAGIPGEQFF. CDR3 bases: TGTGCCAGCAGCGTCGATTCAGCGGGAATCCCGGGAGAGCAGTTCTTC.

This clone occurred a few times. The chain has TRBV5-6 and TRBJ1-1, with D possibly TRBD1 on 5 matching bases. The CDR3 length is 15 residues. V dropped 0 bases and J dropped 1 base, with 10 bases sitting between them. Germline lookup yields CDR1 SGHDT and CDR2 YYEEEE. The CDR3 DNA reads TGTGCCAGCAGCTTGGGTATCAGGGCGAACACTGAAGCTTTCTTT. This gives the protein CASSLGIRANTEAFF.

This clone is a singleton in its sample. Other DNA sequences from this sample encode an identical CDR3 as well. CDR3 bases: TGTGCCAGCAGCGCGGGCAGGGGGAATCAGCCCCAGCATTTT. Amino acid sequence: CASSAGRGNQPQHF. The chain has TRBV2 and TRBJ1-5; the match to TRBD1 covers 7 bases. Germline values: CDR1 SNHLY, CDR2 FYNNEI. The junction had 6 bases not matched to a gene; V was cut back by 6 bases and J by 4 bases. This CDR3 comprises 14 residues.

V and J are TRBV19 and TRBJ2-5, with TRBD1 matching over 7 bases. CDR1 is LNHDA and CDR2 is SQIVND in the germline V gene (reference sequence). The V and J ends lost 5 bases and 5 bases, in that order; junction bases with no gene match: 11. The CDR3 is 15 residues long. The CDR3 loop reads CASSGGDSLGETQYF. CDR3 DNA sequence: TGTGCCAGTAGTGGTGGGGACAGCCTGGGGGAGACCCAGTACTTC.

The V call is TRBV4-2, the J call TRBJ1-2, with D hard to call. Germline V gene lookup returns CDR1 LGHNA and CDR2 YNFKEQ. V was clipped by 2 bases and J by 0 bases, with 4 bases between them. This CDR3 has 13 residues. The CDR3 coding sequence is TGTGCCAGCAGCCAACCAGCTAACTATGGCTACACCTTC. It codes for CASSQPANYGYTF.

V usage is TRBV4-2 and J usage is TRBJ1-2; 7 positions agree with TRBD1. CDR3 size: 12 residues. V lost 0 bases to trimming and J lost 10 bases; unmatched junction nucleotides: 2. The germline V gene encodes CDR1 LGHNA and CDR2 YNFKEQ. The CDR3 protein is CASSQDGTAYTF. The CDR3 DNA reads TGTGCCAGCAGCCAAGATGGGACAGCCTACACCTTC.

This clone was observed a handful of times. The chain joins TRBV10-2 to TRBJ1-6; D is undetermined. The CDR3 length is 15 residues. Between the trimmed V and J ends, which lost 6 bases and 9 bases, there was a span of 18 bases. Germline V gene lookup returns CDR1 WSHSY and CDR2 SAAADI. The CDR3 DNA is TGCGCCAGCAGAGAAGCCTTTGTCGCGGGTTCACCCCTCCACTTT. It yields the protein CASREAFVAGSPLHF.

This clone has a handful of counts. The chain combines TRBV6-6 with TRBJ2-2; D is tentatively TRBD1 or TRBD2 (5 bases each). V lost 4 bases and J 4 bases, leaving 16 bases between the germline ends. The length of the CDR3 is 16 residues. Looked up from germline, CDR1 is MNHNY and CDR2 is SVGAGI (reference sequence). The CDR3 nucleotides are TGTGCCAGCAGTTCTTTCCAGCGAGGGGCCACCGGGGAGCTGTTTTTT. Translated: CASSSFQRGATGELFF.

The chain uses TRBV11-2 and TRBJ2-5; perhaps TRBD1 as D (5 bases). Per germline, CDR1 SGHAT and CDR2 FQNNGV. Trimming took off 2 bases at V and 5 bases at J, with 6 bases between the two ends. The CDR3 sequence is 12 residues long. The CDR3 region is CASSLTGETQYF. The CDR3 bases are TGTGCCAGCAGCTTAACAGGCGAGACCCAGTACTTC.

The rearrangement uses TRBV3-1 (or the pseudogene TRBV3-2) and TRBJ2-5, with a weak D call TRBD2 (5 bases). This CDR3 is 14 amino acids long. Looked up from germline, CDR1 is LGHDT and CDR2 is YNNKEL (reference sequence). V lost 0 bases and J lost 5, with 10 bases in between. Here the CDR3 reads CASSQEVSGETQYF. The CDR3 DNA sequence: TGTGCCAGCAGCCAAGAGGTTTCGGGGGAGACCCAGTACTTC.

The gene calls are TRBV28 and TRBJ2-5; the D is unclear. V shed 3 bases and J shed 4 bases, with 9 bases lying between them. The CDR3 consists of 13 residues. The germline V gene encodes CDR1 MDHEN and CDR2 SYDVKM. CDR3 DNA sequence: TGTGCCAGCAGTTTGGCAGGACGAGAGACCCAGTACTTC. It codes for CASSLAGRETQYF.

V is TRBV5-1 and J is TRBJ2-3; 11 bases are shared with TRBD2. Germline assignment: CDR1 SGHRS and CDR2 YFSETQ. The J segment lost 3 bases and the V segment lost 0 bases, leaving 18 bases of the junction unmatched. The CDR3 extends over 21 amino acids. CDR3 region: CASSLAHPVPITSGGTDTQYF. DNA of the CDR3: TGCGCCAGCAGCTTGGCCCATCCGGTCCCTATAACTAGCGGGGGAACAGATACGCAGTATTTT.

The V gene is TRBV3-1 (or the pseudogene TRBV3-2), the J gene TRBJ2-7, with 9 positions matching TRBD2. V gave up 1 base and J gave up 7 bases; unmatched junction bases: 11. Germline V gene sequence: CDR1 LGHDT, CDR2 YNNKEL (reference sequence). The CDR3 has 16 residues. In DNA form, the CDR3 reads TGTGCCAGCAGCCAAGCCGGGACTAGCTCCCTTCGGGAGCAGTACGTC. It is translated as CASSQAGTSSLREQYV.

The chain links TRBV2 to TRBJ2-1; D is perhaps TRBD1 (6 bases). V shed 4 bases and J shed 6 bases, with 10 bases lying between them. The CDR3 covers 13 residues. Per the germline V gene, CDR1 is SNHLY and CDR2 is FYNNEI. In DNA form, the CDR3 reads TGTGCCAGCAGTGGGAAAGGGGGCAATGAGCAGTTCTTC. Its translation: CASSGKGGNEQFF.

This clone occurred a few times. The chain has TRBV12-3 or TRBV12-4 and TRBJ1-1; D is uncertain. V lost 5 bases to trimming and J lost 8 bases, with 9 bases between them. The CDR3 loop spans 11 amino acids. The CDR3 nucleotides are TGTGCCAGCAGTCTAACTAGGGAAGCTTTCTTT. Residues: CASSLTREAFF.

V is TRBV5-4 and J is TRBJ2-2; D may be TRBD1 or TRBD2 (6 bases each). The CDR3 loop spans 16 amino acids. Trimming pared 4 bases from V and 2 bases from J, leaving 15 bases between. Germline loops: CDR1 SGHNT, CDR2 YYREEE (reference sequence). The CDR3 loop is CASSMEGGGNTGELFF. CDR3 nucleotides: TGTGCCAGCAGCATGGAAGGGGGAGGAAACACCGGGGAGCTGTTTTTT.

The rearrangement links TRBV5-8 to TRBJ1-1; maybe TRBD1 (5 bases). In germline, CDR1 is SGHTS, CDR2 YDEGEE. The CDR3 sequence is 17 residues long. The V gene lost 7 bases and the J gene lost 6 bases, with 28 bases spanning the gap. The CDR3 DNA sequence: TGTGCCAGCCCGAATATACCGGGGGACCCTCCTCGCCCTGAAGCTTTCTTT. Its translation: CASPNIPGDPPRPEAFF. The full variable domain, in which reference TRBV5-8 and TRBJ1-1 provide the parts outside the CDR3, is EAGVTQSPTHLIKTRGQQATLRCSPISGHTSVYWYQQALGLGLQFLLWYDEGEERNRGNFPPRFSGRQFPNYSSELNVNALELEDSALYLCASPNIPGDPPRPEAFFGQGTRLTVV.

The rearrangement uses TRBV30 and TRBJ1-4; TRBD1 might be the D (5 bases). Germline lookup yields CDR1 GTSNPN and CDR2 SVGIG (reference sequence). The CDR3 has 13 residues. V lost 4 bases to trimming and J lost 7 bases, with 13 bases between them. As DNA, the CDR3 is TGTGCCTGGAATTTGGGACTGGGTGAAAAACTGTTTTTT. Translation gives CAWNLGLGEKLFF.

This chain connects TRBV4-3 to TRBJ2-7; D tentatively reads TRBD1 or TRBD2 (5 bases each). V was clipped by 0 bases and J by 6 bases, with 9 bases between them. This CDR3 is 13 amino acids long. Germline CDR1 and CDR2: LGHNA and YSLEER. The CDR3 sequence: CASSQERGSEQYV. The DNA for the CDR3 is TGCGCCAGCAGCCAAGAGAGGGGCTCCGAGCAGTACGTC.